This TCR beta chain comes out of a study of shared clonotypes between healthy human individuals (dated by TCRdb to 2020 to 2021). About the investigation overall: Two women and a few men aged 18 to 49 years were included in the cohort. Different laboratories and diverse techniques were used to prepare libraries and sequence TCR repertoires, to increase sequencing depth and limit assay-specific biases. For each donor, CD4 naive and CD4 memory were each given three plates, CD8 naive was given two plates, and CD8 memory was given one plate. The study deeply sequenced blood TCR repertoires of five healthy adults to estimate repertoire size and the extent of clonotype sharing between individuals. Per donor, leukapheresis produced somewhere between about 0.8 and 9 billion PBMCs.

This clone was picked up a small number of times. This clone's antigen is unknown. No base quality information exists; no much larger clone differs at one position. Other DNA sequences of this sample code for an identical CDR3. Results the study describes overall, beyond this receptor: Incomplete sequencing was indicated by rarefaction of sorted-subset datasets, despite the large sequencing depth. Sampling was restricted to blood, and TCR repertoires in tissues likely differ from the TCR repertoires found in blood. Compared with non-shared clonotypes, clonotypes shared by all four sorted-subset donors had higher generation probabilities. The small number of donors limited the genetic and exposure-history diversity represented. Naive subsets generally had larger estimated clonotype richness than memory subsets. Sharing across several donors was observed for around 5% of naive CD4, under 4% of naive CD8, 2.3% of memory CD4, and roughly 0.4% of memory CD8 clonotypes. Pairwise subsampling indicated that sequencing depth was expected to affect the degree of clonotype sharing among donors.

Including the terminal cysteine and phenylalanine, the CDR3 comprises 12 residues. CDR3 DNA is the only sequence kept; it has 36 bases, read in frame from the first base. V sheds 5 bases and J sheds 3 bases, leaving 4 bases between their ends. CDR1 and CDR2, looked up from the germline V gene, are SGHTA and FQGNSA. Donors were healthy HIV-negative adults with no recently reported acute infections or vaccinations. Every donor was a Caucasian adult living in Nashville, Tennessee, USA. Magnetic negative selection was used to enrich CD4+ T cells, after which naive cells were positively selected on CD45RA and the negative fraction became the memory subset. Blood was collected by leukapheresis, and PBMCs were isolated by Ficoll-Histopaque density gradient centrifugation and then cryopreserved in liquid nitrogen vapor phase. Analytical flow cytometry was used to check the purity and quantity of every magnetically sorted T cell population. Genomic DNA was isolated from every sorted fraction and measured by UV absorbance on a Nanodrop 2000c.

Using the deep immunoSEQ assay, multiplex PCR amplified TCR CDR3 regions from genomic DNA. Genomic DNA extracted from each cell subset was distributed evenly over all wells of several immunoSEQ 96-well plates, and each plate served as one replicate. For sorted subsets, each replicate PCR was loaded with 200 ng genomic DNA, equivalent to 25,000 to 35,000 T cell genomes. Purified libraries were measured with a Qubit 3.0 fluorometer, size-checked on a Bioanalyzer 2100, and measured again with the KAPA Library Quantification kit. Every immunoSEQ 96-well plate was sequenced on a dedicated single-read 150-cycle Illumina NextSeq 550 flow cell. The source study handled its data this way. Because only junctional sequences without quality scores were contained in the immunoSEQ output, filtering matching that applied to full-length reads could not be performed. To assign V/J genes and CDR3, sequences were annotated against IMGT germline references using PyIR, a Python wrapper for IgBLAST v1.9. Reads were filtered out if the reads had weak V/J assignments (E-value above 1e-6), no CDR3, stop codons, out-of-frame junctions, or ambiguous translated residues. A V3J clonotype was defined by an identical inferred V gene, J gene, and CDR3 amino acid sequence. To compute the percentage overlap between repertoires, the number of shared unique clonotypes was divided by the size of the smaller repertoire. RTK rarefaction, the Chao1 estimator, and Recon v2.1 estimates of unobserved clonotypes were used to assess repertoire richness. Generation probabilities were computed with OLGA for all TCRbeta clonotypes obtained by the gDNA method from a few donors. This is the immuneACCESS table as TCRdb keeps it, with only in-frame sequences that have V and J called. A part of the clones is gone; compared with another copy, unresolved V genes explain less than half, and the rest is unexplained. The V and J calls and the clone size are those of that table, but D and trimming were determined from the DNA. This sample gives millions of clones in total; approximately 90% of them show up just once. The ten largest clones take up roughly 0.13% of the sample.

This TCR was sampled from a young man in good health. The chain joins TRBV7-2 to TRBJ2-2; the D gene is not confidently resolved. Specimen: naive CD4+ T cells sorted from blood. In light of the paper, this sample's cell subset or site label describes: CD45RA+ positively selected. At the DNA level, the sequence is TGTGCCAGCAGCGATTACACCGGGGAGCTGTTTTTT. The resulting protein is CASSDYTGELFF.